Below, 4 T cell receptor beta chains from the same sample are listed, as sequenced in a study of CXCR3-negative and CXCR3-positive naive CD8 T cells. Study outcomes and limitations: CXCR3-positive naive cells had more hydrophobic TRB CDR3s than CXCR3-negative naive cells.

Their antigens are not known. UMI-tagged TRB cDNA libraries were built via 5' RACE. Each CDR3 protein gets one entry in TCRdb, which reprocessed the 5' RACE reads and gives no DNA. The listing contains about 110,000 distinct CDR3 sequences. Sequencing used naive CXCR3+ CD8+ T cells from blood. Described subset: CD45RO-CCR7+CD27+CD95- naive CD8+ T cells expressing CXCR3 (TNR3+). The receptors were gathered from a human donor in good health. Some clones in this sample may be carry-over from other donors' samples.

This sequence joins TRBV10-3 and TRBJ2-7; the TRBD1 assignment by TCRdb is unverifiable without DNA. This CDR3 is built from 14 residues. From germline, CDR1 is ENHRY and CDR2 SYGVKD. CDR3 sequence reads: CAISESGQGHEQYF.

V and J are TRBV29-1 and TRBJ2-7; no DNA is available, so the TRBD2 call from TCRdb remains unchecked. This CDR3 spans 12 amino acids. Germline loops: CDR1 SQVTM, CDR2 ANQGSEA. The CDR3 protein is CSVGQGRGEQYF.

The gene calls are TRBV7-6 and TRBJ2-7; the TCRdb call, TRBD1, lacks DNA for checking. Germline CDR1 reads SGHVS; CDR2 reads FNYEAQ. CDR3 length: 12 amino acids. The CDR3 loop reads CASMRIGGEQYF.

This chain links TRBV27 with TRBJ2-1. The CDR3 is made up of 16 amino acids. Germline CDR1 MNHEY, CDR2 SMNVEV (reference sequence). The CDR3 protein is CASSLSGGASYNEQFF.